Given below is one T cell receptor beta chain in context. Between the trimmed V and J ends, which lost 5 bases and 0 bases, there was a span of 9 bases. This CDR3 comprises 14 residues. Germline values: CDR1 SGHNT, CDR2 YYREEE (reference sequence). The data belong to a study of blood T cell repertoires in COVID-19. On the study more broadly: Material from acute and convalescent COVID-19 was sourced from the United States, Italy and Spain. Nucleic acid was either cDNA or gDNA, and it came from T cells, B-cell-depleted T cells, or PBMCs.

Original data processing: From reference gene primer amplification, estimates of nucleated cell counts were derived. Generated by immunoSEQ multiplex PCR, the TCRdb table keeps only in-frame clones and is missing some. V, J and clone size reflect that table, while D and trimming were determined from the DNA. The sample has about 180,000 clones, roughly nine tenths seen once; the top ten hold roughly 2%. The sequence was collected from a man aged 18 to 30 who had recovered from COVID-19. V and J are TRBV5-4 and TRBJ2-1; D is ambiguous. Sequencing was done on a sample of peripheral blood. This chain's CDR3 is CASRVLSSYNEQFF. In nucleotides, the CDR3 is TGTGCCAGCAGGGTATTGAGCTCCTACAATGAGCAGTTCTTC.